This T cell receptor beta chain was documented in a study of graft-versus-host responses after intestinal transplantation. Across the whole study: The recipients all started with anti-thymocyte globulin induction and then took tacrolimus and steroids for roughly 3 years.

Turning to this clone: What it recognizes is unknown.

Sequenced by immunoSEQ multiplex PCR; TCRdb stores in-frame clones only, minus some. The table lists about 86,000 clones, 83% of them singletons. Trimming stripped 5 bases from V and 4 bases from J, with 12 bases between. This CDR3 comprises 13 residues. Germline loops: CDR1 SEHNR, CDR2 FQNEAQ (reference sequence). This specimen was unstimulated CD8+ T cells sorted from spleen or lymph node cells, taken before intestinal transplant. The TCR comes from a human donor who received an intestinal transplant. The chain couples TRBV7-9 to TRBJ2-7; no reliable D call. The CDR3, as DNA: TGTGCCAGCAGCGCCCCACCTCGATACGAGCAGTACTTC. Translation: CASSAPPRYEQYF.